The entry that follows covers one TCR beta chain sequence. Antigen: not known. Germline V gene sequence: CDR1 MDHEN, CDR2 SYDVKM. V shed 8 bases and J 3 bases; nucleotides not matched to a gene: 7. The CDR3 contains 14 residues. This sample was taken from a study of cytomegalovirus exposure and HLA in healthy donors. General study findings and limits: A few V segments could not be told apart, such as TRBV6-2 and TRBV6-3, and were left out.

The PCR made use of 60 Vbeta and 13 Jbeta primers. Libraries were prepared by immunoSEQ multiplex PCR; TCRdb keeps only in-frame clonotypes and omits some of them. The sample lists some 120,000 clones, 70% to 90% occurring once. The gene calls are TRBV28 and TRBJ1-5; 7 bases map to TRBD1. This TCR was recovered from a man aged 18 to 30 in good health and CMV-seropositive. The sequenced sample was PBMCs. The CDR3 DNA reads TGTGCCAGCGACCTAGGGGGCTACAATCAGCCCCAGCATTTT. Residues: CASDLGGYNQPQHF.